What follows are 27 T cell receptor beta chains derived from one specimen sequenced in a study of cytomegalovirus exposure and HLA in healthy donors. PCR used 60 Vbeta primers and 13 Jbeta primers. Sequencing used immunoSEQ multiplex PCR; TCRdb keeps in-frame clones, though not all of them. Altogether 150,000 or so clones are present, about 85% being singletons, with the ten largest covering less than 10%. The specimen was PBMCs. These receptors all stem from a young man in good health and CMV-seropositive.

This chain uses TRBV27 with TRBJ1-2; D may be TRBD1 (5 bases). Germline CDR1 is MNHEY and CDR2 is SMNVEV (reference sequence). CDR3 size: 13 residues. V dropped 5 bases and J dropped 4 bases, with 11 bases sitting between them. CDR3 in amino acids: CASSRTGLYGYTF. The CDR3 DNA sequence: TGTGCCAGCAGTCGGACGGGACTCTATGGCTACACCTTC.

This clone turned up a few times. This chain joins TRBV27 and TRBJ2-3, with 8 bases fitting TRBD2. The germline CDR1 and CDR2 sequences are MNHEY and SMNVEV (reference sequence). The V and J ends lost 6 bases and 4 bases, in that order; junction bases with no gene match: 9. There are 15 residues in the CDR3. The CDR3 nucleotides read TGTGCCAGCAGCCCCGGAGGACTAGCCCCAGATACGCAGTATTTT. Protein sequence: CASSPGGLAPDTQYF.

This chain links TRBV5-8 with TRBJ2-7, with a possible D match to TRBD2 (6 bases). CDR3 length: 15 residues. V lost 2 bases to trimming and J lost 3 bases, with 15 bases between them. Germline-derived CDR1 and CDR2 are SGHTS and YDEGEE. CDR3 bases: TGTGCCAGCAGCTTTATTGGGACTGGGCTCTACGAGCAGTACTTC. As protein: CASSFIGTGLYEQYF.

The rearrangement links TRBV7-4 to TRBJ2-7; no clear D gene. CDR3 length: 12 residues. The V gene's germline CDR1 is SGHVT and CDR2 SQSDAQ. The V and J ends lost 4 bases and 5 bases respectively, with 9 bases between them. DNA of the CDR3: TGTGCCAGCAGCTCCCCCGAGGACGAGCAGTACTTC. It codes for CASSSPEDEQYF. Combining the CDR3 with reference TRBV7-4 and TRBJ2-7 gives the whole variable domain GAGVSQSPRYKVAKRGRDVALRCDSISGHVTLYWYRQTLGQGSEVLTYSQSDAQRDKSGRPSGRFSAERPERSVSTLKIQRTEQGDSAVYLCASSSPEDEQYFGPGTRLTVT.

This clone showed up just a few times. The gene calls are TRBV4-1 and TRBJ1-2; D unresolved. The CDR3 sequence is 15 residues long. V shed 0 bases and J shed 1 base, with 9 bases lying between them. Germline values: CDR1 MGHRA, CDR2 YSYEKL. The chain's CDR3 is CASSQDSAINYGYTF. The DNA for the CDR3 is TGCGCCAGCAGCCAAGATTCAGCGATTAACTATGGCTACACCTTC.

The chain combines TRBV28 with TRBJ1-1; a possible D gene is TRBD1 (5 bases). Germline V CDR1 and CDR2: MDHEN, SYDVKM. V lost 7 bases and J lost 7, with 19 bases in between. The CDR3 has 14 residues. The CDR3 region has the DNA TGTGCCAGCACCTTGGGGGGGGTGGGCAATGAAGCTTTCTTT. It encodes CASTLGGVGNEAFF.

The V call is TRBV18, the J call TRBJ1-3; 7 bases are a match to TRBD1. Per the germline V gene, CDR1 is KGHSH and CDR2 is LQKENI. V shed 8 bases, J shed 4 bases, and the junction held 14 bases outside the gene matches. The CDR3 loop spans 16 amino acids. CDR3 residues: CASRSNEGAGGNTIYF. As DNA, the CDR3 is TGTGCCAGCCGGAGCAACGAGGGGGCAGGAGGAAACACCATATATTTT.

The count of this clone is one. The V gene is TRBV6-6, the J gene TRBJ1-5; D gene unclear. Looked up from germline, CDR1 is MNHNY and CDR2 is SVGAGI (reference sequence). The CDR3 has 14 amino acids. V lost 10 bases and J 1 base, leaving 14 bases between the germline ends. The CDR3 sequence is CATQLWESNQPQHF. For the CDR3, the DNA is TGTGCCACCCAGCTGTGGGAGAGCAATCAGCCCCAGCATTTT.

The chain couples TRBV5-4 to TRBJ2-7, with 7 bases fitting TRBD1. There are 14 residues in the CDR3. The germline CDR1 and CDR2 sequences are SGHNT and YYREEE (reference sequence). Germline trimming cut 4 bases from V and 1 base from J; bases unmatched to any gene: 5. Written as DNA, the CDR3 is TGTGCCAGCAGCGAACTACAGGGGTCCTACGAGCAGTACTTC. Translation: CASSELQGSYEQYF. The complete variable domain, with remaining parts taken from reference TRBV5-4 and TRBJ2-7, reads ETGVTQSPTHLIKTRGQQVTLRCSSQSGHNTVSWYQQALGQGPQFIFQYYREEENGRGNFPPRFSGLQFPNYSSELNVNALELDDSALYLCASSELQGSYEQYFGPGTRLTVT.

This clone has a handful of counts. The J gene is TRBJ1-5, the V gene TRBV11-2; 7 positions agree with TRBD1. Trimming removed 4 bases from V and 3 bases from J; junction bases left unmatched: 3. The CDR3 is made up of 14 amino acids. Germline CDR1 reads SGHAT; CDR2 reads FQNNGV. CDR3 protein: CASSSGQINQPQHF. The CDR3 DNA reads as TGTGCCAGCAGCTCGGGACAGATCAATCAGCCCCAGCATTTT. Full variable domain (rest looked up from reference TRBV11-2 and TRBJ1-5): EAGVAQSPRYKIIEKRQSVAFWCNPISGHATLYWYQQILGQGPKLLIQFQNNGVVDDSQLPKDRFSAERLKGVDSTLKIQPAKLEDSAVYLCASSSGQINQPQHFGDGTRLSIL.

The rearrangement uses TRBV7-9 and TRBJ1-2; TRBD1 is a possible D gene (5 bases). In germline, CDR1 is SEHNR, CDR2 FQNEAQ (reference sequence). The CDR3 has 14 residues. Trimming removed 5 bases from V and 3 bases from J, with 13 bases in between. The CDR3 is CASSNLGAYYGYTF. For the CDR3, the DNA is TGTGCCAGCAGCAACCTAGGGGCGTACTATGGCTACACCTTC.

This chain uses TRBV5-4 with TRBJ2-1, with 10 nucleotides matching TRBD2. Germline V lookup: CDR1 SGHNT, CDR2 YYREEE (reference sequence). This CDR3 region has 15 residues. Germline trimming cut 3 bases from V and 7 bases from J; bases unmatched to any gene: 7. Here the CDR3 reads CASSSQRGGRNEQFF. Written as DNA, the CDR3 is TGTGCCAGCAGCTCTCAGCGGGGGGGAAGGAATGAGCAGTTCTTC.

The gene calls are TRBV11-3 and TRBJ1-3; the D is unclear. There are 13 residues in the CDR3. V lost 4 bases and J lost 7, with 11 bases in between. The V gene's germline CDR1 is SGHNT and CDR2 YENEEA. DNA of the CDR3: TGTGCCAGCAGCTCAGACCGGTGGAACACCATATATTTT. Translating gives CASSSDRWNTIYF.

The V gene is TRBV5-1, the J gene TRBJ2-1; 7 bases match TRBD1. Unmatched junction bases numbered 6, after V lost 7 bases and J lost 8 bases. Germline values: CDR1 SGHRS, CDR2 YFSETQ. This CDR3 has 12 residues. Written as DNA, the CDR3 is TGCGCCAGCGGCAACACAGGGGATGAGCAGTTCTTC. Amino acids: CASGNTGDEQFF.

The chain combines TRBV30 with TRBJ1-6, with 10 bases matching TRBD1. Per germline, CDR1 GTSNPN and CDR2 SVGIG (reference sequence). The CDR3 has 16 residues. V was pared by 4 bases and J by 0 bases, with 3 bases of the junction left unmatched. The CDR3 sequence is CAWTRTGGSYNSPLHF. The CDR3 region has the DNA TGTGCCTGGACTCGGACAGGGGGCTCCTATAATTCACCCCTCCACTTT.

The J gene is TRBJ2-5, the V gene TRBV10-2, with D perhaps matching TRBD1 (6 bases). V gave up 0 bases and J gave up 1 base, with 9 bases separating them. The CDR3 consists of 15 residues. Looked up from germline, CDR1 is WSHSY and CDR2 is SAAADI. CDR3 amino acids: CASSESRQVQETQYF. CDR3 DNA: TGCGCCAGCAGTGAGTCGCGACAGGTCCAAGAGACCCAGTACTTC.

This clone came up once. The chain couples TRBV10-2 to TRBJ2-7, with D possibly matching TRBD1 (6 bases). The germline V gene encodes CDR1 WSHSY and CDR2 SAAADI. The CDR3 loop spans 11 amino acids. The germline V and J ends were trimmed by 11 bases and 2 bases, with 10 bases remaining between them. The DNA for the CDR3 is TGCGCCTCAGGGGCCCCCTACGAGCAGTACTTC. It yields the protein CASGAPYEQYF.

V gene TRBV7-2 combines with J gene TRBJ1-2; the match to TRBD1 covers 7 bases. Germline values: CDR1 SGHTA, CDR2 FQGNSA. This CDR3 is 13 amino acids long. V lost 1 base, J lost 7 bases, and 3 bases stayed unmatched. As DNA, the CDR3 is TGTGCCAGCAGCTTAGAGGGGGCGCGTGGCTACACCTTC. It specifies CASSLEGARGYTF.

This chain joins TRBV6-5 and TRBJ1-2; 9 bases are shared with TRBD1. After removal of 4 bases from V and 0 bases from J, the junction contained 6 bases not matched to a gene. This CDR3 has 16 residues. Looked up from germline, CDR1 is MNHEY and CDR2 is SVGAGI. Here the CDR3 reads CASSSRDRASNYGYTF. CDR3 nucleotide sequence: TGTGCCAGCAGTTCCCGGGACAGGGCCTCTAACTATGGCTACACCTTC.

The chain employs TRBV5-8 and TRBJ2-1, with D maybe TRBD2 (6 bases). Germline values: CDR1 SGHTS, CDR2 YDEGEE. The V end lost 4 bases, the J end lost 8 bases, and 19 bases lay between the germline ends. The CDR3 has 15 residues. CDR3 protein: CASSLGGSSLDEQFF. CDR3 nucleotides: TGTGCCAGCAGCCTCGGGGGAAGCTCCCTCGATGAGCAGTTCTTC.

This clone was seen a single time. V and J are TRBV2 and TRBJ2-7; a weak D match, TRBD2 (5 bases). Looked up from germline, CDR1 is SNHLY and CDR2 is FYNNEI. V was pared by 7 bases and J by 4 bases, with 23 bases between. The length of the CDR3 is 16 residues. CDR3 sequence reads: CASTQRPGIAHYEQYF. The CDR3 DNA sequence: TGTGCCAGCACCCAACGGCCCGGGATCGCCCATTACGAGCAGTACTTC.

This chain uses TRBV19 with TRBJ1-1, with TRBD1 as a possible D gene (5 bases). V was shortened by 5 bases and J by 4 bases, with 20 bases between the two germline ends. Germline CDR1 is LNHDA and CDR2 is SQIVND (reference sequence). The CDR3 contains 16 residues. The CDR3 DNA follows: TGTGCCAGTAGTTCCGCTTCTAGGGGTAGTGGCACTGAAGCTTTCTTT. It yields the protein CASSSASRGSGTEAFF.

The chain is built from TRBV7-2 and TRBJ1-5; TRBD1 agrees at 8 bases. CDR3 size: 13 residues. Germline V CDR1 and CDR2: SGHTA, FQGNSA. V lost 6 bases and J lost 6; bases outside the gene matches: 4. The CDR3 reads CASRQTGAQPQHF. CDR3 sequence (DNA): TGTGCCAGCAGACAGACAGGGGCTCAGCCCCAGCATTTT.

CDR3 in DNA: TGTGCCAGCTCCCCCGACGGGAGGGGACTCGATACGCAGTATTTT. This sequence encodes CASSPDGRGLDTQYF. The chain recombines TRBV18 with TRBJ2-3; TRBD2 aligns across 8 bases. Germline CDR1 is KGHSH and CDR2 is LQKENI. V gave up 6 bases and J gave up 6 bases; unmatched junction bases: 11. CDR3 length: 15 amino acids.

This chain uses TRBV7-2 with TRBJ1-1; maybe TRBD1 (6 bases). Per the germline V gene, CDR1 is SGHTA and CDR2 is FQGNSA. This CDR3 has 16 residues. Deletions cut 1 base from V and 6 bases from J, with 18 bases between. The DNA for the CDR3 is TGTGCCAGCAGCTTAGGCCCAGCCAGGGGAGTCGCTGAAGCTTTCTTT. The encoded protein is CASSLGPARGVAEAFF.

V and J are TRBV4-1 and TRBJ2-7; the match to TRBD1 covers 8 bases. With V trimmed by 0 bases and J by 4 bases, 8 bases remained unmatched. This CDR3 has 16 amino acids. The germline V gene encodes CDR1 MGHRA and CDR2 YSYEKL. The CDR3 is CASSQDLGQGGYEQYF. CDR3 in DNA: TGCGCCAGCAGCCAAGACCTAGGACAGGGCGGGTACGAGCAGTACTTC.

The chain has TRBV7-9 and TRBJ1-5, with 7 bases lining up with TRBD1. J lost 2 bases, V lost 5 bases, and 6 bases had no gene match. Germline assignment: CDR1 SEHNR and CDR2 FQNEAQ (reference sequence). This CDR3 contains 15 residues. This CDR3 is CASSIGTVGNQPQHF. The DNA of the CDR3 is TGTGCCAGCAGCATTGGGACAGTTGGCAATCAGCCCCAGCATTTT.